The rows below give T cell receptor beta chains drawn from one sample of a study of T cell repertoires in MIS-A myocarditis. The repertoire was sequenced with immunoSEQ multiplex PCR; TCRdb's copy has only in-frame clones and lacks some. The profile shows roughly 14,000 clones, 74% of them singletons. The sequencing sample was made of left ventricle heart tissue obtained at autopsy. The source of these receptors is a man younger than 35 with fulminant myocarditis from multisystem inflammatory syndrome in adults (MIS-A) after COVID-19. Both conserved end residues are part of each CDR3. A D gene is named only where the DNA matches it firmly. The size of a clone is reported for some rows only, either as once, few or many, or as a class for expanded clones.

D: NA; V: TRBV6-1; J: TRBJ2-1; size: NA; CDR3: CASSEFSGEQFF; DNA: TGTGCCAGCAGTGAATTTAGCGGTGAGCAGTTCTTC
D: NA; V: TRBV5-1; J: TRBJ1-1; size: NA; CDR3: CASSSNQRRGEAFF; DNA: TGCGCCAGCAGCTCTAATCAGCGTCGGGGTGAAGCTTTCTTT
D: NA; V: TRBV10-1; J: TRBJ2-2; size: NA; CDR3: CASRGNRNTGELFF; DNA: TGCGCCAGCAGGGGGAATAGGAACACCGGGGAGCTGTTTTTT
D: NA; V: TRBV10-2; J: TRBJ2-3; size: NA; CDR3: CASSQIAANTDTQYF; DNA: TGCGCCAGCAGCCAAATAGCAGCCAACACAGATACGCAGTATTTT
D: NA; V: TRBV7-7; J: TRBJ2-1; size: few; CDR3: CASSNTEYNEQFF; DNA: TGTGCTAGCAGCAATACAGAGTACAATGAGCAGTTCTTC
D: NA; V: TRBV5-1; J: TRBJ2-3; size: NA; CDR3: CASKGGTDTQYF; DNA: TGCGCCAGCAAAGGGGGCACAGATACGCAGTATTTT
D: NA; V: TRBV28; J: TRBJ1-2; size: NA; CDR3: CASSFGGDGYTF; DNA: TGTGCCAGCAGTTTCGGGGGGGATGGCTACACCTTC
D: NA; V: TRBV20-1; J: TRBJ2-1; size: NA; CDR3: CSASRSGGEQFF; DNA: TGCAGTGCTAGTCGGTCTGGTGGTGAGCAGTTCTTC
D: NA; V: TRBV28; J: TRBJ2-7; size: NA; CDR3: CASSRDAPDLSF; DNA: TGTGCCAGCAGTAGGGACGCCCCTGACCTTTCGTTC
D: NA; V: TRBV19; J: TRBJ1-5; size: NA; CDR3: CASSGTGSQLQHF; DNA: TGTGCCAGTTCCGGGACGGGGAGTCAGCTCCAGCATTTT
D: NA; V: TRBV5-1; J: TRBJ1-1; size: NA; CDR3: CATTEGQNTEAFF; DNA: TGCGCCACCACCGAGGGGCAAAACACTGAAGCTTTCTTT
D: NA; V: TRBV19; J: TRBJ1-3; size: NA; CDR3: CASSIDPADSGNTIYF; DNA: TGTGCCAGTAGTATAGATCCGGCGGACTCTGGAAACACCATATATTTT
D: TRBD2; V: TRBV7-2; J: TRBJ2-3; size: NA; CDR3: CASSLYAGTSSADTQYF; DNA: TGTGCCAGCAGCTTGTACGCCGGGACTAGCTCCGCAGATACGCAGTATTTT
D: NA; V: TRBV9; J: TRBJ1-1; size: NA; CDR3: CASSVEARNTEAFF; DNA: TGTGCCAGCAGCGTAGAGGCCAGGAACACTGAAGCTTTCTTT
D: TRBD2; V: TRBV5-5; J: TRBJ2-1; size: NA; CDR3: CASSPLGGGMDEQFF; DNA: TGTGCCAGCAGCCCGCTCGGGGGGGGGATGGATGAGCAGTTCTTC
D: NA; V: TRBV7-9; J: TRBJ1-2; size: NA; CDR3: CASSPHGNYGYTF; DNA: TGTGCCAGCAGCCCGCACGGGAACTATGGCTACACCTTC
D: NA; V: TRBV5-1; J: TRBJ1-4; size: NA; CDR3: CASSLEGTNEKLFF; DNA: TGCGCCAGCAGCTTGGAGGGAACTAATGAAAAACTGTTTTTT
D: NA; V: TRBV4-3; J: TRBJ2-1; size: NA; CDR3: CASSLLGDEYNEQFF; DNA: TGCGCCAGCAGCCTCCTCGGGGACGAATACAATGAGCAGTTCTTC
D: TRBD1; V: TRBV4-1; J: TRBJ2-5; size: NA; CDR3: CASSRGQAEETQYF; DNA: TGCGCCAGCAGCCGGGGACAGGCGGAAGAGACCCAGTACTTC
D: NA; V: TRBV5-1; J: TRBJ1-2; size: NA; CDR3: CASSSDWLGYTF; DNA: TGCGCCAGCAGCTCGGACTGGTTAGGCTACACCTTC
D: NA; V: TRBV28; J: TRBJ2-7; size: NA; CDR3: CASSLWTRAVEQYF; DNA: TGTGCCAGCAGTTTATGGACTCGGGCAGTCGAGCAGTACTTC
D: NA; V: TRBV7-2; J: TRBJ1-6; size: NA; CDR3: CASNLGVWNSPLHF; DNA: TGTGCCAGCAACCTCGGGGTGTGGAATTCACCCCTCCACTTT
D: TRBD2; V: TRBV2; J: TRBJ2-3; size: NA; CDR3: CASSQLAGGGDTQYF; DNA: TGTGCCAGCAGTCAACTAGCGGGGGGCGGGGATACGCAGTATTTT
D: TRBD1; V: TRBV4-3; J: TRBJ2-5; size: once; CDR3: CASSQDRLRTQYF; DNA: TGCGCCAGCAGCCAGGACAGGCTTAGGACCCAGTACTTC
D: NA; V: TRBV19; J: TRBJ2-3; size: NA; CDR3: CASSIDLGGFSTDTQYF; DNA: TGTGCCAGTAGTATAGATCTCGGCGGATTTAGCACAGATACGCAGTATTTT
D: NA; V: TRBV5-8; J: TRBJ1-6; size: NA; CDR3: CASSLGGTISYNSPLHF; DNA: TGTGCCAGCAGCTTGGGCGGTACGATCTCCTATAATTCACCCCTCCACTTT
D: TRBD1; V: TRBV9; J: TRBJ1-1; size: NA; CDR3: CAKRQGATEAFF; DNA: TGTGCCAAGCGACAGGGGGCCACTGAAGCTTTCTTT
D: TRBD1; V: TRBV5-6; J: TRBJ1-6; size: few; CDR3: CASSFRQGFSPLHF; DNA: TGTGCCAGCAGCTTCAGACAGGGTTTTTCACCCCTCCACTTT
D: NA; V: TRBV19; J: TRBJ1-1; size: NA; CDR3: CASSMVGPNTEAFF; DNA: TGTGCCAGTAGTATGGTCGGCCCTAACACTGAAGCTTTCTTT
D: NA; V: TRBV24-1; J: TRBJ1-1; size: NA; CDR3: CATSRRRDKHQKGTEAFF; DNA: TGTGCCACCAGTCGCCGCCGGGACAAACACCAAAAGGGGACTGAAGCTTTCTTT
D: TRBD1; V: TRBV4-3; J: TRBJ1-2; size: few; CDR3: CASSQRGGQLYGYTF; DNA: TGCGCCAGCAGCCAGCGGGGGGGACAGCTCTATGGCTACACCTTC
D: TRBD1; V: TRBV4-3; J: TRBJ1-2; size: NA; CDR3: CASSQQTGAGYGYTF; DNA: TGCGCCAGCAGCCAGCAGACAGGGGCCGGCTATGGCTACACCTTC
D: TRBD2; V: TRBV28; J: TRBJ2-1; size: NA; CDR3: CASSPGLAGDQFF; DNA: TGTGCCAGCAGCCCAGGACTAGCGGGGGACCAGTTCTTC
D: TRBD1; V: TRBV30; J: TRBJ2-7; size: NA; CDR3: CAWSETGGHEQYF; DNA: TGTGCCTGGAGCGAGACAGGGGGCCACGAGCAGTACTTC
D: NA; V: TRBV27; J: TRBJ2-7; size: NA; CDR3: CASSSLSYEQYF; DNA: TGTGCCAGCAGTTCCCTCTCCTACGAGCAGTACTTC
D: TRBD2; V: TRBV7-8; J: TRBJ2-1; size: once; CDR3: CASRPSGGLGDEQFF; DNA: TGTGCCAGCAGACCCAGCGGGGGCCTCGGGGATGAGCAGTTCTTC
D: NA; V: TRBV2; J: TRBJ2-5; size: NA; CDR3: CASEFWGGETQYF; DNA: TGTGCCAGCGAGTTTTGGGGTGGCGAGACCCAGTACTTC
D: NA; V: TRBV7-2; J: TRBJ1-1; size: NA; CDR3: CASSPWLGEDTEAFF; DNA: TGTGCCAGCAGCCCCTGGTTAGGAGAGGACACTGAAGCTTTCTTT
D: NA; V: TRBV24-1; J: TRBJ2-5; size: few; CDR3: CATSDLWDGETQYF; DNA: TGTGCCACCAGTGATTTATGGGACGGGGAGACCCAGTACTTC